Detailed here is one T cell receptor (beta chain). The data are from a study of blood T cell repertoires in COVID-19. Assay: immunoSEQ multiplex PCR; the TCRdb copy retains only in-frame clones and omits some. The data contain approximately 150,000 clones, roughly 88% of them singletons. Germline CDR1 is SGHTA and CDR2 is FQGTGA. The CDR3 loop spans 14 amino acids. Trimming took off 2 bases at V and 1 base at J, with 7 bases between the two ends. The chain carries TRBV7-3 and TRBJ2-3; weak D call: TRBD1 (5 bases). The sequenced material came from peripheral blood. This TCR derives from a woman in her forties or fifties with acute or convalescent COVID-19. CDR3 nucleotide sequence: TGTGCCAGCAGCTTAGTAGGGGGCACAGATACGCAGTATTTT. This sequence encodes CASSLVGGTDTQYF. Full variable domain (rest looked up from reference TRBV7-3 and TRBJ2-3): GAGVSQTPSNKVTEKGKYVELRCDPISGHTALYWYRQSLGQGPEFLIYFQGTGAADDSGLPNDRFFAVRPEGSVSTLKIQRTERGDSAVYLCASSLVGGTDTQYFGPGTRLTVL.